This T cell receptor beta chain was identified during a study of control samples from healthy donors and cancer patients. Assay used: immunoSEQ multiplex PCR; TCRdb lists only in-frame clones, some missing. The data show about 140,000 clones, approximately 94% seen once. The germline CDR1 and CDR2 sequences are LNHDA and SQIVND (reference sequence). The CDR3 is 15 amino acids. The V end was cut by 3 bases, the J end by 5 bases, with 14 bases between. The rearrangement joins TRBV19 to TRBJ1-5; D unresolved. Sequencing was performed on blood. The TCR originated in a man aged 35-49 years in good health. The CDR3 DNA reads TGTGCCAGTAGTATCGTGAGGGAGGCTTATCAGCCCCAGCATTTT. Protein: CASSIVREAYQPQHF.